This T cell receptor beta chain was recorded in a study of fetal regulatory T cell absence and autoimmunity. Study information: Exocrine pancreas autoimmunity occurred in IPEX patients lacking clinical diabetes. General observations from the study: Compared with cord blood, pancreas showed oligoclonal TCR enrichment, some clones over 80-fold.

A remark on this clone: Antigen: not known.

Germline values: CDR1 SGHVS, CDR2 FNYEAQ. Trimming removed 3 bases from V and 1 base from J; junction bases left unmatched: 4. The CDR3 totals 17 residues. The survey-level immunoSEQ assay was used. Clones were sequenced by immunoSEQ multiplex PCR, and TCRdb holds only the in-frame ones, with some missing. The sample includes around 100,000 clones, 72% of them seen just once. The sequenced material came from pancreas tissue. This sequence originates from a male donor with IPEX syndrome. This chain connects TRBV7-6 to TRBJ2-3; 13 positions match TRBD2. The CDR3: CASSLGTSGVRTDTQYF. CDR3 bases: TGTGCCAGCAGCTTGGGGACTAGCGGGGTCCGCACAGATACGCAGTATTTT.